These 31 T cell receptor beta chains came from one sample sequenced in a study of OX40 agonist ivuxolimab in advanced cancers. This table comes from immunoSEQ multiplex PCR, and its TCRdb copy is limited to in-frame clones, with some not included. The repertoire has 30,000 to 35,000 clones, 80% to 90% of them found once; the top ten carry 20% to 30%. The source material was CD4+ or CD8+ T cells sorted from blood, sampled in a trial of the OX40 agonist ivuxolimab. Receptors originate from an adult with an advanced solid tumor such as melanoma, head and neck, liver or kidney cancer.

This clone has just one count. The chain uses TRBV6-1 and TRBJ2-7; 12 bases line up with TRBD2. The trim removed 5 bases at V and 6 bases at J, leaving 2 bases unmatched. Germline loops: CDR1 MNHNS, CDR2 SASEGT. This CDR3 spans 13 amino acids. The CDR3 loop reads CASSLGLAGEQYF. CDR3 nucleotides: TGTGCCAGCAGTTTGGGACTAGCGGGCGAGCAGTACTTC.

The chain uses TRBV28 and TRBJ2-7, with TRBD2 matching over 7 bases. V trimming: 2 bases; J trimming: 4 bases; junction bases outside the gene matches: 5. The CDR3 contains 14 residues. Germline lookup yields CDR1 MDHEN and CDR2 SYDVKM. The CDR3 nucleotides are TGTGCCAGCAGTTTACAGCGGGATGCATACGAGCAGTACTTC. Translating it yields CASSLQRDAYEQYF. The full variable domain, with the rest looked up from reference TRBV28 and TRBJ2-7, is DVKVTQSSRYLVKRTGEKVFLECVQDMDHENMFWYRQDPGLGLRLIYFSYDVKMKEKGDIPEGYSVSREKKERFSLILESASTNQTSMYLCASSLQRDAYEQYFGPGTRLTVT.

J is TRBJ2-3 and V is TRBV6-5, with unresolved D. Trimming removed 3 bases from V and 6 bases from J, with 7 bases in between. The CDR3 is 12 amino acids. From germline, CDR1 is MNHEY and CDR2 SVGAGI. CDR3 DNA sequence: TGTGCCAGCAGTTATGGGTTGGATACGCAGTATTTT. This sequence encodes CASSYGLDTQYF.

This clone was picked up a small number of times. The V call is TRBV29-1, the J call TRBJ1-1, with D hard to call. The V gene's germline CDR1 is SQVTM and CDR2 ANQGSEA. The CDR3 has 13 residues. V lost 6 bases and J lost 1, with 12 bases in between. In DNA, the CDR3 is TGCAGCGTGGCCACACCCACGAACACTGAAGCTTTCTTT. Amino acid sequence: CSVATPTNTEAFF.

This chain links TRBV6-5 with TRBJ2-1; 8 bases are a match to TRBD2. V was clipped by 4 bases and J by 6 bases; unmatched bases: 8. Per the germline V gene, CDR1 is MNHEY and CDR2 is SVGAGI. This CDR3 comprises 15 residues. CDR3 in amino acids: CASSSPRGGINEQFF. CDR3 DNA: TGTGCCAGCAGTTCTCCCCGGGGGGGAATCAATGAGCAGTTCTTC.

The J gene is TRBJ2-7, the V gene TRBV6-1, with D possibly TRBD2 on 5 matching bases. V lost 3 bases, J lost 6 bases, and 15 bases lay in between. The CDR3 spans 14 residues. Germline values: CDR1 MNHNS, CDR2 SASEGT. CDR3 DNA sequence: TGTGCCAGCAGTGAGGCCCGGGGATGGGGCGAGCAGTACTTC. Translating it yields CASSEARGWGEQYF.

The chain carries TRBV27 and TRBJ2-7, with a weak D call TRBD1 (6 bases). The germline V and J ends were trimmed by 0 bases and 2 bases, with 14 bases remaining between them. This CDR3 region has 16 residues. Germline CDR1 MNHEY, CDR2 SMNVEV (reference sequence). For the CDR3, the DNA is TGTGCCAGCAGTTTATCCGGGACACTGACTACCTACGAGCAGTACTTC. It yields the protein CASSLSGTLTTYEQYF.

This chain joins TRBV7-9 and TRBJ2-7; D is uncertain. Germline CDR1 and CDR2: SEHNR and FQNEAQ (reference sequence). V was pared by 2 bases and J by 4 bases, with 6 bases between. The CDR3 consists of 12 residues. CDR3 residues: CASSLHGYEQYF. In DNA, the CDR3 is TGTGCCAGCAGCTTACATGGGTACGAGCAGTACTTC.

This clone was found once. The rearrangement links TRBV7-9 to TRBJ2-1; D is ambiguous. There are 13 residues in the CDR3. Trimming shortened V by 1 base and J by 5 bases, and 6 bases separated the two germline ends. Germline CDR1 reads SEHNR; CDR2 reads FQNEAQ (reference sequence). The CDR3 sequence: CASSLGANNEQFF. CDR3 bases: TGTGCCAGCAGCTTAGGGGCCAACAATGAGCAGTTCTTC.

The rearrangement uses TRBV28 and TRBJ1-3, with 7 bases lining up with TRBD1. Germline assignment: CDR1 MDHEN and CDR2 SYDVKM. Germline trimming cut 2 bases from V and 0 bases from J; bases unmatched to any gene: 7. The CDR3 runs 17 residues. CDR3 region: CASSLNTGVLSGNTIYF. The CDR3 DNA reads TGTGCCAGCAGTTTAAATACAGGGGTCCTCTCTGGAAACACCATATATTTT.

This clone was counted once. CDR3 sequence: CASSKGGSNQPQHF. CDR3 nucleotides: TGTGCCAGCAGCAAGGGGGGGAGCAATCAGCCCCAGCATTTT. The chain has TRBV5-5 and TRBJ1-5, with TRBD1 as a possible D gene (6 bases). This CDR3 is built from 14 residues. From germline, CDR1 is SGHKS and CDR2 YYEKEE (reference sequence). The V gene lost 4 bases and the J gene lost 1 base, with 9 bases spanning the gap.

V is TRBV2 and J is TRBJ2-3, with no clear D. The CDR3 is 12 amino acids. Germline CDR1 reads SNHLY; CDR2 reads FYNNEI. The V and J ends lost 7 bases and 4 bases respectively, with 9 bases between them. Here the CDR3 DNA reads TGTGCCAGCATATTGCTTGCAGATACGCAGTATTTT. Its translation is CASILLADTQYF.

V is TRBV7-9 and J is TRBJ2-7, with 8 bases fitting TRBD1. CDR1 and CDR2 (germline): SEHNR, FQNEAQ (reference sequence). The CDR3 loop spans 15 amino acids. Trimming cost V 1 base and J 6 bases; bases outside gene matches: 8. In nucleotides, the CDR3 is TGTGCCAGCAGCTTAGGCGCAGGGGGCTTGGGCGAGCAGTACTTC. This codes for CASSLGAGGLGEQYF.

In DNA form, the CDR3 reads TGCAGCGTTGGTCTGGGACTAGCTATTCGTGAGACCCAGTACTTC. This translates into CSVGLGLAIRETQYF. The chain is built from TRBV29-1 and TRBJ2-5; 9 positions agree with TRBD2. The CDR3 covers 15 residues. With 4 bases clipped from V and 5 bases from J, the junction kept 11 bases outside the gene matches. Germline assignment: CDR1 SQVTM and CDR2 ANQGSEA.

The chain carries TRBV7-2 and TRBJ2-5; 12 bases line up with TRBD2. V dropped 4 bases and J dropped 5; count of bases not matched to a gene: 8. The CDR3 loop spans 16 amino acids. Per germline, CDR1 SGHTA and CDR2 FQGNSA. The CDR3 region has the DNA TGTGCCAGCAGCTATTCTAGCGGGAGGGCCGCGGAGACCCAGTACTTC. This translates into CASSYSSGRAAETQYF.

This chain joins TRBV2 and TRBJ2-3; unclear D gene. From germline, CDR1 is SNHLY and CDR2 FYNNEI. This CDR3 spans 11 amino acids. Trimming shortened V by 8 bases and J by 2 bases, and 5 bases separated the two germline ends. The CDR3 loop is CASGITDTQYF. The CDR3 DNA sequence: TGTGCCAGCGGAATCACAGATACGCAGTATTTT.

The CDR3 sequence: CASSLHAEAFF. DNA of the CDR3: TGTGCCAGCAGCCTCCATGCTGAAGCTTTCTTT. The chain combines TRBV5-8 with TRBJ1-1; no clear D. The V end was cut by 4 bases, the J end by 6 bases, with 7 bases between. This CDR3 is built from 11 residues. Germline V gene sequence: CDR1 SGHTS, CDR2 YDEGEE.

The V call is TRBV11-3, the J call TRBJ2-1; 8 bases fit TRBD2. Germline assignment: CDR1 SGHNT and CDR2 YENEEA. The CDR3 consists of 14 residues. V gave up 3 bases and J gave up 9 bases; unmatched junction bases: 7. The CDR3 coding sequence is TGTGCCAGCAGCTTGTTAGCGGGATCGGTTGAGCAGTTCTTC. Protein: CASSLLAGSVEQFF.

The chain couples TRBV6-6 to TRBJ2-3, with a possible D match to TRBD1 (5 bases). The length of the CDR3 is 15 residues. V was trimmed by 6 bases and J by 2 bases, leaving 15 bases between them. Germline CDR1 is MNHNY and CDR2 is SVGAGI (reference sequence). This CDR3 reads CASSRTPSSTDTQYF. The CDR3 coding sequence is TGTGCCAGCAGCCGGACACCTAGTTCCACAGATACGCAGTATTTT.

The chain combines TRBV11-2 with TRBJ2-3, with a tentative D call TRBD1 (5 bases). The V end lost 4 bases, the J end lost 0 bases, and 8 bases lay between the germline ends. Germline V lookup: CDR1 SGHAT, CDR2 FQNNGV. The CDR3 covers 14 residues. The CDR3 sequence: CASSWGTSTDTQYF. The CDR3 DNA sequence: TGTGCCAGCAGCTGGGGCACTAGCACAGATACGCAGTATTTT.

The V gene is TRBV6-5, the J gene TRBJ1-1; 8 nucleotides line up with TRBD1. Per the germline V gene, CDR1 is MNHEY and CDR2 is SVGAGI. V trimming: 4 bases; J trimming: 5 bases; junction bases outside the gene matches: 6. This CDR3 is 14 amino acids long. CDR3 residues: CASSLYRGTTEAFF. For the CDR3, the DNA is TGTGCCAGCAGTTTATACAGGGGGACGACTGAAGCTTTCTTT.

The chain recombines TRBV19 with TRBJ2-5; 7 positions agree with TRBD1. The V segment lost 6 bases and the J segment 5 bases; nucleotides outside the gene matches: 0. CDR3 length equals 11 residues. Germline loops: CDR1 LNHDA, CDR2 SQIVND (reference sequence). CDR3 in DNA: TGTGCCAGTAGACAGGGGGAGACCCAGTACTTC. Translated: CASRQGETQYF. Looking up the rest from reference TRBV19 and TRBJ2-5 gives the full variable domain: DGGITQSPKYLFRKEGQNVTLSCEQNLNHDAMYWYRQDPGQGLRLIYYSQIVNDFQKGDIAEGYSVSREKKESFPLTVTSAQKNPTAFYLCASRQGETQYFGPGTRLLVL.

The J gene is TRBJ2-7, the V gene TRBV6-1; TRBD2 might be the D (6 bases). Per the germline V gene, CDR1 is MNHNS and CDR2 is SASEGT. V shed 1 base and J shed 2 bases, with 9 bases lying between them. The CDR3 sequence is 14 residues long. The CDR3 loop reads CASSEVGGTYEQYF. Written as DNA, the CDR3 is TGTGCCAGCAGTGAAGTCGGGGGAACCTACGAGCAGTACTTC.

This clone was detected a few times. The J gene is TRBJ1-2, the V gene TRBV4-1, with D perhaps matching TRBD1 (6 bases). Germline CDR1 MGHRA, CDR2 YSYEKL. V dropped 1 base and J dropped 2 bases, with 14 bases sitting between them. The CDR3 has 16 amino acids. CDR3 nucleotide sequence: TGCGCCAGCAGCCAAGCACGGGCAGGGGTAAACTATGGCTACACCTTC. Its translation is CASSQARAGVNYGYTF.

The V call is TRBV5-1, the J call TRBJ2-1; TRBD2 matches at 11 bases. The CDR3 spans 18 residues. With 0 bases clipped from V and 8 bases from J, the junction kept 13 bases outside the gene matches. Germline assignment: CDR1 SGHRS and CDR2 YFSETQ. The CDR3: CASSLEPLLAGVGDEQFF. The CDR3 DNA reads as TGCGCCAGCAGCTTGGAACCACTACTAGCGGGAGTCGGGGATGAGCAGTTCTTC.

This rearrangement joins TRBV7-2 to TRBJ2-1; D is ambiguous. The germline V gene encodes CDR1 SGHTA and CDR2 FQGNSA. V lost 1 base and J 10 bases, leaving 14 bases between the germline ends. The CDR3 is 14 amino acids. CDR3 loop: CASSLDPNSKEQFF. The CDR3 DNA sequence: TGTGCCAGCAGCTTAGACCCAAATAGCAAAGAGCAGTTCTTC.

The chain carries TRBV6-1 and TRBJ2-1; D is possibly TRBD1 or TRBD2 (5 bases each). V lost 2 bases and J lost 10, with 15 bases in between. The germline V gene has CDR1 MNHNS and CDR2 SASEGT. The CDR3 is made up of 14 amino acids. CDR3 protein: CASSELGDTAEQFF. CDR3 nucleotide sequence: TGTGCCAGCAGTGAATTGGGGGATACGGCCGAGCAGTTCTTC.

The chain employs TRBV29-1 and TRBJ1-4, with 9 bases fitting TRBD1. The germline V gene encodes CDR1 SQVTM and CDR2 ANQGSEA. This CDR3 has 13 amino acids. The V and J ends lost 5 bases and 8 bases, in that order; junction bases with no gene match: 6. The CDR3, as DNA: TGCAGCGTTTGGACAGGGGTTGAGGAAAAACTGTTTTTT. It specifies CSVWTGVEEKLFF.

CDR3 sequence (DNA): TGTGCCAGCAGCCAAGTAGTTTCGAAAACCCCCTACAATGAGCAGTTCTTC. It is translated as CASSQVVSKTPYNEQFF. The chain is built from TRBV4-2 and TRBJ2-1; D uncertain. V was clipped by 1 base and J by 2 bases, with 15 bases between them. The CDR3 is 17 amino acids. Germline V gene sequence: CDR1 LGHNA, CDR2 YNFKEQ.

This chain uses TRBV27 with TRBJ1-6, with D possibly TRBD1 on 6 matching bases. Germline V gene lookup returns CDR1 MNHEY and CDR2 SMNVEV (reference sequence). V lost 0 bases and J 3 bases, leaving 12 bases between the germline ends. This CDR3 has 17 residues. CDR3 sequence (DNA): TGTGCCAGCAGTTTATCCTTAATGGACAGCTATAATTCACCCCTCCACTTT. Translated: CASSLSLMDSYNSPLHF.

V usage is TRBV5-4 and J usage is TRBJ2-7, with D tentatively TRBD2 (6 bases). Germline CDR1 reads SGHNT; CDR2 reads YYREEE (reference sequence). V shed 4 bases and J shed 3 bases, with 14 bases lying between them. CDR3 length: 14 amino acids. The chain's CDR3 is CASSTTHSGYEQYF. The CDR3 bases are TGTGCCAGCAGCACTACCCATAGCGGCTACGAGCAGTACTTC.